These 31 T cell receptor beta chains originate from one sample sequenced in a study of cytomegalovirus exposure and HLA in healthy donors. The PCR had 60 Vbeta and 13 Jbeta primers. The data were produced by immunoSEQ multiplex PCR, yet TCRdb's version contains in-frame clones alone and is incomplete. The sample has tens of thousands of clones, 55% to 70% seen once. The sequenced material came from PBMCs. The source of these receptors is a woman in her 50s in good health and CMV-seropositive.

The V call is TRBV2, the J call TRBJ2-1; a weak D match, TRBD1 (6 bases). The CDR3 totals 15 residues. The germline V gene encodes CDR1 SNHLY and CDR2 FYNNEI. V was clipped by 5 bases and J by 7 bases, with 18 bases between them. Here the CDR3 DNA reads TGTGCCAGCAGTATGGGACATGACTGGAAGAATGAGCAGTTCTTC. Translated, it gives CASSMGHDWKNEQFF.

The CDR3 DNA is TGTGCCAGCAGCTCACAGGGGGCTAACTATGGCTACACCTTC. It translates to CASSSQGANYGYTF. The V and J genes are TRBV7-8 and TRBJ1-2, with 8 positions matching TRBD1. Germline V lookup: CDR1 SGHVS, CDR2 FQNEAQ. J was trimmed by 0 bases and V by 4 bases; bases with no gene match: 1. CDR3 length: 14 residues.

V gene TRBV27 combines with J gene TRBJ2-6, with D tentatively TRBD1 (6 bases). CDR3 length equals 17 residues. From germline, CDR1 is MNHEY and CDR2 SMNVEV (reference sequence). V lost 2 bases and J 1 base, leaving 12 bases between the germline ends. CDR3 nucleotides: TGTGCCAGCAGTTTAGGCGACACAGGGTCTGGGGCCAACGTCCTGACTTTC. The encoded protein is CASSLGDTGSGANVLTF.

The chain uses TRBV6-5 and TRBJ1-2; no reliable D call. CDR1 is MNHEY and CDR2 is SVGAGI in the germline V gene. The CDR3 extends over 13 amino acids. Trimming removed 4 bases at V and 6 bases at J, with 12 bases between. CDR3 nucleotide sequence: TGTGCCAGCAGTTTCCTCGACGGGGATGGCTACACCTTC. As protein: CASSFLDGDGYTF.

There are a few counts of this clone. The V gene is TRBV5-6, the J gene TRBJ2-3; TRBD2 aligns across 9 bases. V lost 0 bases and J lost 1; bases outside the gene matches: 3. Germline CDR1 and CDR2: SGHDT and YYEEEE. The CDR3 runs to 16 residues. In nucleotides, the CDR3 is TGTGCCAGCAGCTTGGTAGCGGGGGCCCGCACAGATACGCAGTATTTT. This codes for CASSLVAGARTDTQYF. Filled out from reference TRBV5-6 and TRBJ2-3, the complete variable domain reads DAGVTQSPTHLIKTRGQQVTLRCSPKSGHDTVSWYQQALGQGPQFIFQYYEEEERQRGNFPDRFSGHQFPNYSSELNVNALLLGDSALYLCASSLVAGARTDTQYFGPGTRLTVL.

V is TRBV6-5 and J is TRBJ1-2, with 7 nucleotides matching TRBD1. CDR3 length: 13 amino acids. Trimming at V came to 6 bases and at J to 4 bases, leaving 5 bases not matched to a gene. The V gene's germline CDR1 is MNHEY and CDR2 SVGAGI. The CDR3 DNA sequence: TGTGCCAGCAGAGGACAGGTGCCCTATGGCTACACCTTC. It is translated as CASRGQVPYGYTF.

This clone was seen more than once but under ten times. The genes are TRBV6-1 and TRBJ2-7, with a tentative D call TRBD2 (5 bases). V was trimmed by 1 base and J by 2 bases, leaving 9 bases between them. The CDR3 runs to 14 residues. Germline lookup yields CDR1 MNHNS and CDR2 SASEGT. DNA of the CDR3: TGTGCCAGCAGTGAAGTTGAGGGCCCCTACGAGCAGTACTTC. Translation: CASSEVEGPYEQYF.

The chain couples TRBV5-1 to TRBJ1-5, with a possible D match to TRBD1 (6 bases). CDR3 length: 18 residues. With 0 bases removed from V and 0 bases from J, the gap between germline ends came to 16 bases. The germline CDR1 and CDR2 sequences are SGHRS and YFSETQ. Here the CDR3 reads CASSLVGTGPYSNQPQHF. In DNA, the CDR3 is TGCGCCAGCAGCTTGGTAGGAACAGGGCCTTATAGCAATCAGCCCCAGCATTTT. Variable domain in full (rest from reference TRBV5-1 and TRBJ1-5): KAGVTQTPRYLIKTRGQQVTLSCSPISGHRSVSWYQQTPGQGLQFLFEYFSETQRNKGNFPGRFSGRQFSNSRSEMNVSTLELGDSALYLCASSLVGTGPYSNQPQHFGDGTRLSIL.

This rearrangement joins TRBV2 to TRBJ1-1; 7 nucleotides line up with TRBD1. V shed 3 bases and J 5 bases; nucleotides not matched to a gene: 6. Per the germline V gene, CDR1 is SNHLY and CDR2 is FYNNEI. The CDR3 totals 14 residues. In DNA form, the CDR3 reads TGTGCCAGCAGTGAGGAGGCAGGGGGGACTGAAGCTTTCTTT. This translates into CASSEEAGGTEAFF.

V is TRBV2 and J is TRBJ1-5, with unresolved D. V was trimmed by 6 bases and J by 11 bases, leaving 14 bases between them. Germline lookup yields CDR1 SNHLY and CDR2 FYNNEI. The length of the CDR3 is 12 residues. The CDR3 reads CASSGETIAQHF. In nucleotides, the CDR3 is TGTGCCAGCAGCGGGGAAACGATAGCCCAGCATTTT.

The CDR3 is CASSLSPGGNGNQPQHF. CDR3 nucleotide sequence: TGTGCCAGCAGTTTATCCCCAGGGGGGAATGGCAATCAGCCCCAGCATTTT. The chain carries TRBV28 and TRBJ1-5, with 7 bases fitting TRBD1. In germline, CDR1 is MDHEN, CDR2 SYDVKM. With 1 base clipped from V and 2 bases from J, the junction kept 8 bases outside the gene matches. CDR3 length: 17 residues.

This clone was detected a few times. The chain is built from TRBV11-2 and TRBJ2-5, with a possible D match to TRBD1 (6 bases). The CDR3 totals 14 residues. Trimming shortened V by 4 bases and J by 5 bases, and 14 bases separated the two germline ends. The germline CDR1 and CDR2 sequences are SGHAT and FQNNGV. Here the CDR3 reads CASSSLGGSETQYF. The CDR3 nucleotides read TGTGCCAGCAGCTCCCTAGGGGGTTCGGAGACCCAGTACTTC.

To note about this clone: Germline and junction disagree at one end, which may indicate a read error. This sequence joins TRBV30 and TRBJ2-1; D not certain. CDR3 length: 17 residues. Germline V gene data show CDR1 as GTSNPN and CDR2 as SVGIG (reference sequence). The chain's CDR3 is CAWSPGERAGIYNKQFF. In nucleotides, the CDR3 is TGTGCCTGGAGTCCCGGAGAACGAGCCGGAATCTACAATAAGCAGTTCTTC.

V usage is TRBV4-3 and J usage is TRBJ2-7, with 7 bases matching TRBD2. V lost 0 bases to trimming and J lost 6 bases; unmatched junction nucleotides: 8. Germline V gives CDR1 LGHNA, CDR2 YSLEER. This CDR3 has 15 amino acids. CDR3 in DNA: TGCGCCAGCAGCCAAGATAGTCAGGGAGGGCGCGAGCAGTACTTC. It specifies CASSQDSQGGREQYF.

There are a few counts of this clone. V usage is TRBV7-2 and J usage is TRBJ2-1, with TRBD1 matching 8 bases. CDR1 and CDR2 from the germline V gene are SGHTA and FQGNSA. Unmatched junction bases numbered 3, after V lost 5 bases and J lost 0 bases. The CDR3 is 15 amino acids. In nucleotides, the CDR3 is TGTGCCAGCAGCGCAGGGGGCGGCTCCTACAATGAGCAGTTCTTC. Translation: CASSAGGGSYNEQFF. The whole variable domain, filled in from reference TRBV7-2 and TRBJ2-1, reads GAGVSQSPSNKVTEKGKDVELRCDPISGHTALYWYRQSLGQGLEFLIYFQGNSAPDKSGLPSDRFSAERTGGSVSTLTIQRTQQEDSAVYLCASSAGGGSYNEQFFGPGTRLTVL.

The genes are TRBV4-3 and TRBJ1-6, with 8 bases lining up with TRBD1. Germline V gives CDR1 LGHNA, CDR2 YSLEER. The CDR3 spans 16 residues. Losses at the gene ends were 0 bases for V and 7 bases for J; bases not matched to a gene: 5. CDR3 loop: CASSQDRTGRNSPLHF. CDR3 DNA: TGCGCCAGCAGCCAAGATAGGACAGGGAGAAATTCACCCCTCCACTTT.

Here the CDR3 reads CASSRDITDTQYF. The CDR3 region has the DNA TGTGCCAGCAGCCGTGACATCACAGATACGCAGTATTTT. This rearrangement joins TRBV11-1 to TRBJ2-3; D remains ambiguous. CDR3 length: 13 residues. Germline values: CDR1 SGHAT, CDR2 FQDESV (reference sequence). Trimming pared 5 bases from V and 2 bases from J, leaving 8 bases between.

This clone was observed a handful of times. This rearrangement joins TRBV11-2 to TRBJ2-2, with D perhaps TRBD1 (5 bases). The CDR3 loop spans 14 amino acids. Trimming removed 7 bases from V and 6 bases from J, with 15 bases in between. Germline V gene sequence: CDR1 SGHAT, CDR2 FQNNGV. The DNA of the CDR3 is TGTGCCAGCACCCCCCAGGGATTGGCCGGGGAGCTGTTTTTT. Protein product: CASTPQGLAGELFF.

This chain links TRBV4-3 with TRBJ2-1; 9 bases align to TRBD2. The CDR3 extends over 16 amino acids. The ends lost 0 bases at V and 5 bases at J; junction bases unmatched: 5. The germline V gene has CDR1 LGHNA and CDR2 YSLEER. The CDR3 protein is CASSQESASGDNEQFF. CDR3 nucleotides: TGCGCCAGCAGCCAAGAGAGTGCTAGCGGGGACAATGAGCAGTTCTTC.

V gene TRBV13 combines with J gene TRBJ2-3; a weak D match, TRBD1 (6 bases). V dropped 5 bases and J dropped 6 bases, with 15 bases sitting between them. The CDR3 is 14 residues long. Per germline, CDR1 PRHDT and CDR2 FYEKMQ (reference sequence). The CDR3 is CASSREVGGDTQYF. The DNA of the CDR3 is TGTGCCAGCAGCCGAGAAGTTGGGGGCGATACGCAGTATTTT.

In this sample, this clone turned up once. This chain connects TRBV5-6 to TRBJ2-3, with TRBD1 matching over 9 bases. There are 16 residues in the CDR3. Looked up from germline, CDR1 is SGHDT and CDR2 is YYEEEE. The V and J ends lost 3 bases and 6 bases, in that order; junction bases with no gene match: 11. CDR3 amino acids: CASSWVPGQGVDTQYF. The CDR3 DNA reads as TGTGCCAGCAGCTGGGTACCGGGACAGGGAGTGGATACGCAGTATTTT.

The rearrangement joins TRBV15 to TRBJ2-5; D not resolved. This CDR3 has 13 residues. The V end lost 4 bases, the J end lost 0 bases, and 6 bases lay between the germline ends. CDR1 and CDR2 (germline): LNHNV, YYDKDF (reference sequence). The DNA of the CDR3 is TGTGCCACCAGCATCCGTCACCAAGAGACCCAGTACTTC. Its translation is CATSIRHQETQYF.

The DNA of the CDR3 is TGTGCCAGCAGCTTACCATCAGGGGGCGCGGGGCTGAACACTGAAGCTTTCTTT. Its translation is CASSLPSGGAGLNTEAFF. The chain links TRBV7-9 to TRBJ1-1; 8 bases are a match to TRBD1. This CDR3 region has 18 residues. Germline CDR1 and CDR2: SEHNR and FQNEAQ (reference sequence). V was pared by 2 bases and J by 0 bases, with 11 bases of the junction left unmatched.

The chain couples TRBV9 to TRBJ2-1; 8 bases are shared with TRBD2. J was trimmed by 4 bases and V by 0 bases; bases with no gene match: 3. This CDR3 is 15 amino acids long. Per germline, CDR1 SGDLS and CDR2 YYNGEE. The CDR3: CASSVAGGEYNEQFF. In DNA, the CDR3 is TGTGCCAGCAGCGTAGCCGGGGGGGAATACAATGAGCAGTTCTTC. Drawing the rest from reference TRBV9 and TRBJ2-1, the complete variable domain is DSGVTQTPKHLITATGQRVTLRCSPRSGDLSVYWYQQSLDQGLQFLIQYYNGEERAKGNILERFSAQQFPDLHSELNLSSLELGDSALYFCASSVAGGEYNEQFFGPGTRLTVL.

The rearrangement links TRBV5-4 to TRBJ1-1, with 7 bases fitting TRBD1. V lost 7 bases and J lost 1; bases outside the gene matches: 13. CDR1 and CDR2 (germline): SGHNT, YYREEE (reference sequence). This CDR3 has 16 amino acids. The CDR3 nucleotides are TGTGCCAGCTCTAATGTAGGACAGGAGGAGAACACTGAAGCTTTCTTT. It is translated as CASSNVGQEENTEAFF.

The chain recombines TRBV6-5 with TRBJ1-2, with 11 bases fitting TRBD1. The V segment lost 2 bases and the J segment 3 bases; nucleotides outside the gene matches: 2. This CDR3 contains 15 residues. Germline CDR1 reads MNHEY; CDR2 reads SVGAGI. The CDR3 bases are TGTGCCAGCAGTTACGGGACAGGGGGGCACTATGGCTACACCTTC. It yields the protein CASSYGTGGHYGYTF.

The chain combines TRBV7-6 with TRBJ2-5; 8 nucleotides align to TRBD1. The CDR3 has 16 residues. Trimming at V came to 5 bases and at J to 2 bases, leaving 10 bases not matched to a gene. CDR1 and CDR2 from the germline V gene are SGHVS and FNYEAQ. The DNA of the CDR3 is TGTGCCAGCAGCGCTGGACAGGGAAGGAGACAAGAGACCCAGTACTTC. It is translated as CASSAGQGRRQETQYF.

The V call is TRBV29-1, the J call TRBJ1-3; 8 positions agree with TRBD1. The V and J ends lost 4 bases and 9 bases, in that order; junction bases with no gene match: 5. This CDR3 comprises 12 residues. Germline-derived CDR1 and CDR2 are SQVTM and ANQGSEA. The CDR3 sequence is CSVGDRFITIYF. DNA for the CDR3: TGCAGCGTTGGGGACAGGTTTATCACCATATATTTT.

The CDR3 coding sequence is TGTGCCAGCAGCTTGGAGGTGGCGGCGGCCACTGAAGCTTTCTTT. It translates to CASSLEVAAATEAFF. This chain links TRBV5-4 with TRBJ1-1, with D unresolved. From germline, CDR1 is SGHNT and CDR2 YYREEE (reference sequence). V was trimmed by 0 bases and J by 4 bases, leaving 13 bases between them. This CDR3 is 15 amino acids long.

This chain's CDR3 is CASSPRQSSYNEQFF. The CDR3 nucleotides read TGTGCCAGCAGCCCAAGACAGAGCTCCTACAATGAGCAGTTCTTC. V gene TRBV11-2 combines with J gene TRBJ2-1; tentatively, D is TRBD1 (5 bases). CDR1 SGHAT and CDR2 FQNNGV come from the germline V gene. Trimming cost V 5 bases and J 0 bases, with 11 bases left between them. The CDR3 loop spans 15 amino acids.

This chain uses TRBV18 with TRBJ1-4; D is undetermined. Germline CDR1 is KGHSH and CDR2 is LQKENI. The ends were cut back, 3 bases at V and 0 bases at J, with 11 bases in the middle. This CDR3 contains 16 residues. The CDR3 DNA is TGTGCCAGCTCACCCGCGACGACTGCAACTAATGAAAAACTGTTTTTT. Its protein product is CASSPATTATNEKLFF.